The 25 T cell receptor beta chains listed next were all sequenced from one sample in a study of cytomegalovirus exposure and HLA in healthy donors. PCR used 60 Vbeta primers and 13 Jbeta primers. This table comes from immunoSEQ multiplex PCR, and its TCRdb copy is limited to in-frame clones, with some not included. The profile covers some 140,000 clones, with roughly 85% appearing a single time and about 1.5% taken by the ten largest. The sequenced sample was PBMCs. The source of these receptors is a man aged 40-49 years in good health and CMV-seronegative.

A remark on this clone: This CDR3 is also generated by other DNA sequences in the sample. The V call is TRBV7-2, the J call TRBJ2-7; the match to TRBD2 covers 12 bases. Trimming removed 0 bases from V and 1 base from J; junction bases left unmatched: 7. The CDR3 consists of 18 residues. Germline V gives CDR1 SGHTA, CDR2 FQGNSA. The CDR3 is CASSLAASGRAASYEQYF. The CDR3 region has the DNA TGTGCCAGCAGCTTAGCGGCTAGCGGGAGGGCAGCTTCCTACGAGCAGTACTTC.

This clone was seen only a few times. V is TRBV5-1 and J is TRBJ2-2; TRBD1 might be the D (6 bases). The CDR3 runs to 16 residues. V lost 1 base to trimming and J lost 5 bases, with 15 bases between them. Germline V gives CDR1 SGHRS, CDR2 YFSETQ. The CDR3 protein is CASSLIVGAGTGELFF. DNA for the CDR3: TGCGCCAGCAGCTTGATCGTGGGGGCAGGGACCGGGGAGCTGTTTTTT.

This sequence joins TRBV11-2 and TRBJ2-1; D is undetermined. Looked up from germline, CDR1 is SGHAT and CDR2 is FQNNGV. V was shortened by 3 bases and J by 0 bases, with 6 bases between the two germline ends. The CDR3 spans 14 residues. The CDR3 loop is CASSFLSSYNEQFF. DNA for the CDR3: TGTGCCAGCAGCTTCCTGAGCTCCTACAATGAGCAGTTCTTC.

To note about this clone: Other DNA sequences in this sample translate to the same CDR3. This rearrangement joins TRBV29-1 to TRBJ1-2; 7 nucleotides line up with TRBD1. Losses at the gene ends were 5 bases for V and 0 bases for J; bases not matched to a gene: 3. CDR1 is SQVTM, CDR2 ANQGSEA, per germline. The CDR3 is made up of 13 amino acids. The CDR3 DNA sequence: TGCAGCGTTACCGGGACAGCTAACTATGGCTACACCTTC. As protein: CSVTGTANYGYTF.

The rearrangement links TRBV28 to TRBJ1-1; TRBD1 might be the D (6 bases). Germline CDR1 and CDR2: MDHEN and SYDVKM. Trimming pared 10 bases from V and 5 bases from J, leaving 14 bases between. This CDR3 is built from 12 residues. The CDR3 reads CAIGGLRTEAFF. Written as DNA, the CDR3 is TGTGCCATAGGGGGTTTGAGAACTGAAGCTTTCTTT.

CDR3 loop: CASSIGDRLNQPQHF. In DNA form, the CDR3 reads TGTGCCAGTAGTATAGGGGACAGACTAAATCAGCCCCAGCATTTT. The chain is built from TRBV19 and TRBJ1-5; 7 nucleotides match TRBD1. Germline V gives CDR1 LNHDA, CDR2 SQIVND (reference sequence). This CDR3 is 15 amino acids long. V shed 1 base and J 4 bases; nucleotides not matched to a gene: 4.

The V call is TRBV19, the J call TRBJ1-1; D uncertain. The CDR3 contains 14 residues. Germline V gives CDR1 LNHDA, CDR2 SQIVND (reference sequence). V was shortened by 3 bases and J by 2 bases, with 10 bases between the two germline ends. The CDR3 DNA sequence: TGTGCCAGTAGTATGTGGGAGGCTAACACTGAAGCTTTCTTT. It yields the protein CASSMWEANTEAFF.

J is TRBJ1-1 and V is TRBV2, with 8 bases identical to TRBD1. V shed 6 bases, J shed 6 bases, and the junction held 6 bases outside the gene matches. This CDR3 comprises 13 residues. In germline, CDR1 is SNHLY, CDR2 FYNNEI. CDR3 DNA: TGTGCCAGCAGGGGCAGGGGGCCCCCTGAAGCTTTCTTT. This translates into CASRGRGPPEAFF.

The rearrangement joins TRBV5-1 to TRBJ2-5, with 7 bases aligning to TRBD1. The germline gives CDR1 SGHRS, CDR2 YFSETQ. This CDR3 has 14 amino acids. Trimming took 4 bases from V and 5 from J; bases not matched to a gene: 8. CDR3 loop: CASSRQGVTETQYF. The CDR3 region has the DNA TGCGCCAGCAGCCGACAGGGTGTAACGGAGACCCAGTACTTC.

V usage is TRBV11-1 and J usage is TRBJ2-2; D remains unclear. Germline assignment: CDR1 SGHAT and CDR2 FQDESV (reference sequence). CDR3 length: 16 amino acids. V gave up 5 bases and J gave up 3 bases, with 16 bases separating them. This CDR3 reads CASSAPERWYTGELFF. The CDR3 bases are TGTGCCAGCAGCGCCCCTGAGCGATGGTACACCGGGGAGCTGTTTTTT.

This clone was recorded only once. The chain has TRBV12-5 and TRBJ2-4; 9 bases align to TRBD1. Looked up from germline, CDR1 is LGHNT and CDR2 is FRNRAP. After removal of 7 bases from V and 2 bases from J, the junction contained 12 bases not matched to a gene. The CDR3 is 17 residues long. CDR3 nucleotides: TGTGCTAGTGTATACAGGGGGCCCGGAGGTACCAAAAACATTCAGTACTTC. This gives the protein CASVYRGPGGTKNIQYF.

This clone occurred a few times. The chain combines TRBV19 with TRBJ2-3; perhaps TRBD1 as D (5 bases). This CDR3 region has 15 residues. Germline V gives CDR1 LNHDA, CDR2 SQIVND (reference sequence). Trimming cost V 3 bases and J 0 bases, with 10 bases left between them. As DNA, the CDR3 is TGTGCCAGTAGTATGGCAGGGCCTAGCACAGATACGCAGTATTTT. Its protein is CASSMAGPSTDTQYF.

This clone was seen more than once but under ten times. The junction departs from germline at one end; a sequencing error may be responsible. The V call is TRBV7-7, the J call TRBJ2-5; 7 bases are a match to TRBD1. Per the germline V gene, CDR1 is SSHAT and CDR2 is FNYEAQ (reference sequence). This CDR3 spans 14 amino acids. The CDR3 spells CASSPGQETETQYF. Here the CDR3 DNA reads TGTGCTAGCAGCCCAGGACAGGAGACGGAGACCCAGTACTTC.

The genes are TRBV15 and TRBJ2-2; D is perhaps TRBD1 (5 bases). V dropped 7 bases and J dropped 1 base, with 10 bases sitting between them. Germline loops: CDR1 LNHNV, CDR2 YYDKDF (reference sequence). CDR3 length: 14 amino acids. The CDR3 region has the DNA TGTGCCACCACTATCACAGGGAACACCGGGGAGCTGTTTTTT. Translation: CATTITGNTGELFF.

V gene TRBV5-1 combines with J gene TRBJ2-2, with 9 bases lining up with TRBD2. The CDR3 has 15 residues. Germline V gene lookup returns CDR1 SGHRS and CDR2 YFSETQ. J lost 8 bases, V lost 3 bases, and 8 bases had no gene match. The CDR3 nucleotides read TGCGCCAGCAGCTCCAACGCGGGGGGGCAAGGGGAGCTGTTTTTT. It translates to CASSSNAGGQGELFF.

This chain joins TRBV11-3 and TRBJ2-1; 9 bases align to TRBD2. This CDR3 is built from 17 residues. The germline V gene has CDR1 SGHNT and CDR2 YENEEA. The V segment lost 3 bases and the J segment 2 bases; nucleotides outside the gene matches: 8. The CDR3 DNA follows: TGTGCCAGCAGCTTTTCTCTGGCGGGGGGGACCTACAATGAGCAGTTCTTC. This gives the protein CASSFSLAGGTYNEQFF.

The chain joins TRBV2 to TRBJ2-7; D unclear. CDR3 length: 15 residues. Germline assignment: CDR1 SNHLY and CDR2 FYNNEI. The V and J ends lost 1 base and 9 bases respectively, with 19 bases between them. The CDR3 loop is CASSEGGTTSPRQYF. CDR3 DNA: TGTGCCAGCAGTGAAGGAGGCACTACGTCTCCGCGGCAGTACTTC. The entire variable domain, with the rest obtained from reference TRBV2 and TRBJ2-7, is as follows: EPEVTQTPSHQVTQMGQEVILRCVPISNHLYFYWYRQILGQKVEFLVSFYNNEISEKSEIFDDQFSVERPDGSNFTLKIRSTKLEDSAMYFCASSEGGTTSPRQYFGPGTRLTVT.

V usage is TRBV6-5 and J usage is TRBJ2-3; possibly TRBD1 for D (5 bases). This CDR3 has 13 residues. Germline V gene lookup returns CDR1 MNHEY and CDR2 SVGAGI. Between the trimmed V and J ends, which lost 0 bases and 10 bases, there was a span of 11 bases. The CDR3 here is CASSYSDTLAQYF. CDR3 DNA: TGTGCCAGCAGTTACTCGGACACCTTGGCGCAGTATTTT.

J is TRBJ1-1 and V is TRBV30, with TRBD1 matching over 7 bases. Germline-derived CDR1 and CDR2 are GTSNPN and SVGIG (reference sequence). The CDR3 sequence is 14 residues long. V trimming: 4 bases; J trimming: 4 bases; junction bases outside the gene matches: 9. The CDR3 protein is CAWKADRASTEAFF. The CDR3, as DNA: TGTGCCTGGAAGGCCGACAGGGCGTCCACTGAAGCTTTCTTT.

The sample holds one count of this clone. The V call is TRBV27, the J call TRBJ1-1, with TRBD1 matching over 8 bases. V lost 4 bases, J lost 3 bases, and 7 bases stayed unmatched. This CDR3 spans 15 amino acids. The germline V gene encodes CDR1 MNHEY and CDR2 SMNVEV (reference sequence). The CDR3 loop reads CASSWTGTMDTEAFF. CDR3 nucleotides: TGTGCCAGCAGTTGGACAGGGACCATGGACACTGAAGCTTTCTTT.

The rearrangement uses TRBV6-5 and TRBJ2-1; D is possibly TRBD1 (5 bases). CDR3 size: 15 residues. The germline CDR1 and CDR2 sequences are MNHEY and SVGAGI. The V gene lost 0 bases and the J gene lost 5 bases, with 11 bases spanning the gap. The CDR3: CASSYSWTLNNEQFF. The CDR3 nucleotides read TGTGCCAGCAGTTACTCTTGGACACTAAACAATGAGCAGTTCTTC.

The chain couples TRBV5-1 to TRBJ2-3, with 9 bases lining up with TRBD2. Germline trimming cut 4 bases from V and 3 bases from J; bases unmatched to any gene: 12. The CDR3 is 17 amino acids. The germline V gene has CDR1 SGHRS and CDR2 YFSETQ. CDR3 coding DNA: TGCGCCAGCAGCCTGTTGGGCGGGAGGGCCATGACAGATACGCAGTATTTT. This encodes CASSLLGGRAMTDTQYF.

This clone showed up just once. The chain recombines TRBV18 with TRBJ2-3; the D gene is possibly TRBD1 (5 bases). This CDR3 spans 14 amino acids. Germline V gives CDR1 KGHSH, CDR2 LQKENI. The V end was cut by 6 bases, the J end by 4 bases, with 14 bases between. The CDR3: CASSRTNGADTQYF. The CDR3 DNA reads as TGTGCCAGCTCCCGGACAAATGGGGCAGATACGCAGTATTTT.

V gene TRBV10-3 combines with J gene TRBJ2-3, with 10 bases lining up with TRBD2. CDR3 length: 20 amino acids. Germline V gene data show CDR1 as ENHRY and CDR2 as SYGVKD. The V and J ends lost 7 bases and 0 bases, in that order; junction bases with no gene match: 19. The CDR3 region is CAITPGVTSGARPSTDTQYF. The CDR3 DNA reads as TGTGCCATCACCCCCGGTGTCACTAGCGGGGCCCGTCCTAGCACAGATACGCAGTATTTT.

This clone occurred once. The chain links TRBV4-3 to TRBJ1-1, with 7 bases that match TRBD1. The CDR3 is 15 amino acids. The germline CDR1 and CDR2 sequences are LGHNA and YSLEER. Losses at the gene ends were 0 bases for V and 5 bases for J; bases not matched to a gene: 6. This CDR3 is CASSQEQGVGTEAFF. The CDR3 coding sequence is TGCGCCAGCAGCCAAGAGCAGGGGGTAGGGACTGAAGCTTTCTTT.